A single sample gave rise to the 20 T cell receptor beta chains below, sequenced in a study of PD-1 blockade in classical Hodgkin lymphoma (TCRdb year 2020). The library relied on the immunoSEQ multiplex PCR assay. Entries here come from immuneACCESS through TCRdb and include only in-frame sequences with V and J called. Some clones fail to appear in such tables; in the studies checked, an unresolved V gene covers under half of the shortfall, and the cause of the remainder is unknown. The sample table records approximately 150,000 clones; about four fifths of these occur just once. About 9% of the sample goes to the ten largest clones. The time point label corresponds to: cycle 2 day 1 (C2D1) of nivolumab. Every trial patient had relapsed following autologous stem cell transplantation, and prior brentuximab vedotin exposure was what differed among cohorts A, B and C. Sequenced here: peripheral blood mononuclear cells (PBMCs), sampled before the second cycle of nivolumab. Receptors were obtained from a human donor with classical Hodgkin lymphoma.

This clone was counted at least ten times. The gene calls are TRBV6-5 and TRBJ1-5; D gene uncertain. Germline CDR1 MNHEY, CDR2 SVGAGI. Trimming pared 5 bases from V and 6 bases from J, leaving 11 bases between. The CDR3 consists of 13 residues. In nucleotides, the CDR3 is TGTGCCAGCAGTAGGTGGAAGGGTCAGCCCCAGCATTTT. Protein sequence: CASSRWKGQPQHF.

The chain uses TRBV11-2 and TRBJ1-4; 8 bases match TRBD1. Trimming cost V 4 bases and J 5 bases; bases outside gene matches: 0. Germline values: CDR1 SGHAT, CDR2 FQNNGV. This CDR3 spans 13 amino acids. The CDR3 region has the DNA TGTGCCAGCAGCTGGACAGGGAATGAAAAACTGTTTTTT. Protein product: CASSWTGNEKLFF. Based on the CDR3 plus reference TRBV11-2 and TRBJ1-4, the full variable domain is EAGVAQSPRYKIIEKRQSVAFWCNPISGHATLYWYQQILGQGPKLLIQFQNNGVVDDSQLPKDRFSAERLKGVDSTLKIQPAKLEDSAVYLCASSWTGNEKLFFGSGTQLSVL.

This chain uses TRBV28 with TRBJ1-3, with a tentative D call TRBD1 (6 bases). This CDR3 comprises 15 residues. In germline, CDR1 is MDHEN, CDR2 SYDVKM. Between the trimmed V and J ends, which lost 4 bases and 2 bases, there was a span of 12 bases. CDR3 protein: CASSSIQGPGNTIYF. DNA for the CDR3: TGTGCCAGCAGTTCGATACAGGGACCTGGAAACACCATATATTTT.

V and J are TRBV11-2 and TRBJ2-1; D possibly matches TRBD1 or TRBD2 (6 bases each). Trimming pared 5 bases from V and 6 bases from J, leaving 20 bases between. The CDR3 covers 16 residues. Germline values: CDR1 SGHAT, CDR2 FQNNGV. CDR3 amino acids: CASSHNSTGALNEQFF. The CDR3 coding sequence is TGTGCCAGCAGCCATAACTCGACGGGGGCCCTCAATGAGCAGTTCTTC.

This chain joins TRBV14 and TRBJ2-5, with 8 nucleotides matching TRBD1. The CDR3 totals 16 residues. After removal of 1 base from V and 7 bases from J, the junction contained 11 bases not matched to a gene. The V gene's germline CDR1 is SGHDN and CDR2 FVKESK. CDR3 in amino acids: CASSQVGGQVAGTQYF. Here the CDR3 DNA reads TGTGCCAGCAGCCAAGTTGGGGGACAGGTCGCGGGGACCCAGTACTTC.

The chain carries TRBV7-9 and TRBJ2-1, with D hard to call. The germline gives CDR1 SEHNR, CDR2 FQNEAQ (reference sequence). V was trimmed by 5 bases and J by 8 bases, leaving 7 bases between them. The CDR3 sequence is 11 residues long. CDR3 sequence (DNA): TGTGCCAGCAGCCTTTGGGATGAGCAGTTCTTC. This encodes CASSLWDEQFF.

The chain employs TRBV4-3 and TRBJ1-2; possible D gene TRBD1, 6 bases. The CDR3 runs 15 residues. CDR1 and CDR2 (germline): LGHNA, YSLEER. V gave up 0 bases and J gave up 7 bases, with 15 bases separating them. The chain's CDR3 is CASSQEPRRGGGYTF. The CDR3, as DNA: TGCGCCAGCAGCCAAGAACCACGGAGGGGGGGTGGCTACACCTTC.

This clone was counted ten times or more. Other DNA sequences in this specimen translate into the identical CDR3. This chain connects TRBV5-4 to TRBJ1-2; D unclear. The CDR3 consists of 13 residues. Trimming stripped 0 bases from V and 3 bases from J, with 6 bases between. CDR1 and CDR2 from the germline V gene are SGHNT and YYREEE (reference sequence). CDR3 sequence reads: CASSLGQDYGYTF. CDR3 DNA: TGTGCCAGCAGCTTGGGGCAAGACTATGGCTACACCTTC.

V gene TRBV9 combines with J gene TRBJ1-1; the D gene is possibly TRBD1 (5 bases). The V gene lost 2 bases and the J gene lost 0 bases, with 11 bases spanning the gap. The CDR3 contains 15 residues. CDR1 is SGDLS, CDR2 YYNGEE, per germline. CDR3 in amino acids: CASSVGVGVNTEAFF. The CDR3 DNA reads TGTGCCAGCAGCGTGGGGGTGGGCGTGAACACTGAAGCTTTCTTT. Drawing the rest from reference TRBV9 and TRBJ1-1, the complete variable domain is DSGVTQTPKHLITATGQRVTLRCSPRSGDLSVYWYQQSLDQGLQFLIQYYNGEERAKGNILERFSAQQFPDLHSELNLSSLELGDSALYFCASSVGVGVNTEAFFGQGTRLTVV.

This chain links TRBV19 with TRBJ1-2, with TRBD1 matching over 7 bases. The V and J ends lost 5 bases and 5 bases, in that order; junction bases with no gene match: 14. Per germline, CDR1 LNHDA and CDR2 SQIVND (reference sequence). The CDR3 has 16 residues. The CDR3 region has the DNA TGTGCCAGTAGTCCCTGGATCCCAGGGGGGTCTTATGGCTACACCTTC. Amino acid sequence: CASSPWIPGGSYGYTF.

This clone was picked up one time. This rearrangement joins TRBV6-5 to TRBJ2-5; D is undetermined. Looked up from germline, CDR1 is MNHEY and CDR2 is SVGAGI. The V and J ends lost 0 bases and 3 bases respectively, with 5 bases between them. The length of the CDR3 is 13 residues. This chain's CDR3 is CASSYSFEETQYF. CDR3 in DNA: TGTGCCAGCAGTTACTCATTCGAAGAGACCCAGTACTTC.

Turning to this clone: In the same sample, other DNA sequences code for this CDR3. The chain uses TRBV7-2 and TRBJ2-7; no reliable D call. The CDR3 covers 14 residues. Germline V gives CDR1 SGHTA, CDR2 FQGNSA. The ends were cut back, 8 bases at V and 1 base at J, with 15 bases in the middle. DNA for the CDR3: TGTGCCAGCTCCATTGGGCGCATTTCCTACGAGCAGTACTTC. It is translated as CASSIGRISYEQYF.

This chain uses TRBV7-2 with TRBJ2-2; 7 positions agree with TRBD2. This CDR3 has 15 residues. J gave up 3 bases and V 1 base, and 2 bases lay outside the gene matches. Germline values: CDR1 SGHTA, CDR2 FQGNSA. CDR3 nucleotide sequence: TGTGCCAGCAGCTTAGGACTAGCTTACACCGGGGAGCTGTTTTTT. Translation gives CASSLGLAYTGELFF.

About this clone: The sample has other DNA sequences that encode this CDR3 too. The rearrangement links TRBV10-3 to TRBJ1-5, with 8 bases identical to TRBD1. The CDR3 is 14 residues long. Trimming cost V 4 bases and J 7 bases; bases outside gene matches: 6. Germline CDR1 and CDR2: ENHRY and SYGVKD. The CDR3 DNA reads TGTGCCATCAGTGTCCAGGGGGCAGGGCAGCCCCAGCATTTT. It codes for CAISVQGAGQPQHF.

The J gene is TRBJ2-2, the V gene TRBV11-3; D is uncertain. CDR1 and CDR2 (germline): SGHNT, YENEEA. Trimming left V 5 bases short and J 4 bases short, with 8 bases between. The CDR3 length is 13 residues. CDR3 nucleotide sequence: TGTGCCAGCAGCCGGACGGCCACCGGGGAGCTGTTTTTT. It encodes CASSRTATGELFF.

The rearrangement joins TRBV29-1 to TRBJ2-7, with 9 bases identical to TRBD1. The V segment lost 6 bases and the J segment 2 bases; nucleotides outside the gene matches: 5. Germline-derived CDR1 and CDR2 are SQVTM and ANQGSEA. This CDR3 is built from 13 residues. In DNA, the CDR3 is TGCAGCGTCGCGGGACAGGGCACCTACGAGCAGTACTTC. It translates to CSVAGQGTYEQYF.

The chain combines TRBV7-6 with TRBJ2-5; 11 bases are shared with TRBD1. The germline CDR1 and CDR2 sequences are SGHVS and FNYEAQ. Losses at the gene ends were 6 bases for V and 6 bases for J; bases not matched to a gene: 9. The length of the CDR3 is 15 residues. Here the CDR3 reads CASRETGTGGKTQYF. CDR3 nucleotides: TGTGCCAGCAGAGAAACCGGGACAGGGGGGAAGACCCAGTACTTC.

V gene TRBV7-2 combines with J gene TRBJ2-3; 7 bases map to TRBD2. CDR1 is SGHTA and CDR2 is FQGNSA in the germline V gene. With V trimmed by 5 bases and J by 1 base, 6 bases remained unmatched. This CDR3 has 15 amino acids. The CDR3 sequence: CASSGLDGGTDTQYF. The DNA for the CDR3 is TGTGCCAGCAGCGGACTAGACGGGGGCACAGATACGCAGTATTTT. The variable domain in full, with the rest retrieved from reference TRBV7-2 and TRBJ2-3, is GAGVSQSPSNKVTEKGKDVELRCDPISGHTALYWYRQSLGQGLEFLIYFQGNSAPDKSGLPSDRFSAERTGGSVSTLTIQRTQQEDSAVYLCASSGLDGGTDTQYFGPGTRLTVL.

The chain carries TRBV7-7 and TRBJ2-2, with D perhaps matching TRBD1 or TRBD2 (5 bases each). The CDR3 spans 14 residues. Germline values: CDR1 SSHAT, CDR2 FNYEAQ (reference sequence). V was shortened by 1 base and J by 7 bases, with 10 bases between the two germline ends. DNA of the CDR3: TGTGCCAGCAGCTTAGGGGGGTCCGGCGGGGAGCTGTTTTTT. It translates to CASSLGGSGGELFF.

This chain uses TRBV18 with TRBJ1-2; D not certain. Germline loops: CDR1 KGHSH, CDR2 LQKENI. V was trimmed by 5 bases and J by 7 bases, leaving 17 bases between them. The CDR3 sequence is 14 residues long. The CDR3 nucleotides are TGTGCCAGCTCAGCCTCAGACGAAGCGTTTGGCTACACCTTC. This translates into CASSASDEAFGYTF. The complete variable domain, with remaining parts taken from reference TRBV18 and TRBJ1-2, reads NAGVMQNPRHLVRRRGQEARLRCSPMKGHSHVYWYRQLPEEGLKFMVYLQKENIIDESGMPKERFSAEFPKEGPSILRIQQVVRGDSAAYFCASSASDEAFGYTFGSGTRLTVV.